This T cell receptor (beta chain) was obtained from a study of OX40 agonist ivuxolimab in advanced cancers. Study details: Of mixed ages from about 23 to 85 and averaging roughly 64 years, the group was roughly 85% male.

Sequencing used immunoSEQ multiplex PCR; TCRdb keeps in-frame clones, though not all of them. The sample holds fewer than 90,000 clones, almost 90% seen once. Germline CDR1 reads SQVTM; CDR2 reads ANQGSEA. V lost 2 bases and J lost 7; bases outside the gene matches: 7. This CDR3 comprises 14 residues. V and J are TRBV29-1 and TRBJ2-1; 8 bases agree with TRBD2. The clonotype comes from an adult with an advanced solid tumor such as melanoma, head and neck, liver or kidney cancer. This material consisted of CD4+ or CD8+ T cells sorted from blood, taken in a trial of the OX40 agonist ivuxolimab. The CDR3 sequence: CSVELIAGSNEQFF. The CDR3 coding sequence is TGCAGCGTTGAATTAATAGCGGGGTCGAATGAGCAGTTCTTC.